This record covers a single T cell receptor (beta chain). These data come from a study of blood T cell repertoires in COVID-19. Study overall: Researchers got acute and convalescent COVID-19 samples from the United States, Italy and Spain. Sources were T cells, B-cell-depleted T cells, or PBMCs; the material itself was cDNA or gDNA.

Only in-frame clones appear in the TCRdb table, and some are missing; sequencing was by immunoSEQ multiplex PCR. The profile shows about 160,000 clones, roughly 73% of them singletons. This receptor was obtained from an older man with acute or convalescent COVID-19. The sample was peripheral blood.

In DNA form, the CDR3 reads TGTGCCAGCAGCCAACCAAAATCTAGCGGGGGCTACAATGAGCAGTTCTTC. The encoded protein is CASSQPKSSGGYNEQFF. The chain has TRBV14 and TRBJ2-1; 10 bases map to TRBD2. The V segment lost 2 bases and the J segment 3 bases; nucleotides outside the gene matches: 7. The CDR3 length is 17 residues. The germline CDR1 and CDR2 sequences are SGHDN and FVKESK.